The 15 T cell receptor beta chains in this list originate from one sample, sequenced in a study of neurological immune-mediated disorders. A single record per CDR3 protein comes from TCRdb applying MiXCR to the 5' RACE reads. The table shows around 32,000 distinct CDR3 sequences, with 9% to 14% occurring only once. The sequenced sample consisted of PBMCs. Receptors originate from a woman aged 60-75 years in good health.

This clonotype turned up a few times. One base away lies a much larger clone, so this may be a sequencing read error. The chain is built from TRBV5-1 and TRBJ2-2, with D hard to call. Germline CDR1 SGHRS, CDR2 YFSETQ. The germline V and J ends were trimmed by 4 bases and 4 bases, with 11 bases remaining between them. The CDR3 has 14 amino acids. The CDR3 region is CASSPQCSTGELFF. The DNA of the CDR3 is TGCGCCAGCAGCCCACAGTGTTCCACCGGGGAGCTGTTTTTT. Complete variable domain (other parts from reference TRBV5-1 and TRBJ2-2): KAGVTQTPRYLIKTRGQQVTLSCSPISGHRSVSWYQQTPGQGLQFLFEYFSETQRNKGNFPGRFSGRQFSNSRSEMNVSTLELGDSALYLCASSPQCSTGELFFGEGSRLTVL.

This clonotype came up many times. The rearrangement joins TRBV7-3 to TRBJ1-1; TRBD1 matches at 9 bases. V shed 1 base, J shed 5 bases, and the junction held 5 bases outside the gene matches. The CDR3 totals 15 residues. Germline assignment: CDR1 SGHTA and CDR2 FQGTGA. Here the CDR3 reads CASSLRGQGNTEAFF. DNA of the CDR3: TGTGCCAGCAGCTTAAGGGGACAGGGAAATACTGAAGCTTTCTTT.

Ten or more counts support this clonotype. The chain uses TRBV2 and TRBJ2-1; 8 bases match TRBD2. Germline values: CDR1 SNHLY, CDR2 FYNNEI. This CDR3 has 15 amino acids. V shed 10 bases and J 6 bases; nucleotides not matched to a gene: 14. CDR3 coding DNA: TGTGCCACCGACCTCGGGGCGGGGGGCACCAATGAGCAGTTCTTC. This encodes CATDLGAGGTNEQFF.

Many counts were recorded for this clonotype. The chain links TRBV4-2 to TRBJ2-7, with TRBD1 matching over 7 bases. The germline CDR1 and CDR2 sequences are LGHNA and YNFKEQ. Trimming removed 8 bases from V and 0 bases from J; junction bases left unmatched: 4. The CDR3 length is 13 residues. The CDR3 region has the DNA TGTGCCAGCGGGGACAGCAGCTCCTACGAGCAGTACTTC. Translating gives CASGDSSSYEQYF.

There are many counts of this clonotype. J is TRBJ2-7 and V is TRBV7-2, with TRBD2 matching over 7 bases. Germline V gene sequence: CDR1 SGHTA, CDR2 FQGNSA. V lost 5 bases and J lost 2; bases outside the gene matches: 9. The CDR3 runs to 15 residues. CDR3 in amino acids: CASSLGGTAPYEQYF. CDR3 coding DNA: TGTGCCAGCAGCCTCGGGGGGACCGCGCCCTACGAGCAGTACTTC.

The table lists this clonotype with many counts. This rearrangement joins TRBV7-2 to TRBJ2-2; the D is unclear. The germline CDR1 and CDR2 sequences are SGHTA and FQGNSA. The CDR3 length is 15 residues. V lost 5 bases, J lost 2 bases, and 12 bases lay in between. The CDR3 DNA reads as TGTGCCAGCAGCCTTATTTACACAAACACCGGGGAGCTGTTTTTT. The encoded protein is CASSLIYTNTGELFF.

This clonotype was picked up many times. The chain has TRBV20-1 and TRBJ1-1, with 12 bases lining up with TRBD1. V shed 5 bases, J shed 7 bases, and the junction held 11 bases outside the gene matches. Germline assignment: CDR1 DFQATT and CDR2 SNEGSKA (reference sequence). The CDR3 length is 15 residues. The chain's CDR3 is CSALKPGQGAGEAFF. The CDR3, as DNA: TGCAGTGCTCTCAAACCGGGACAGGGGGCTGGTGAAGCTTTCTTT.

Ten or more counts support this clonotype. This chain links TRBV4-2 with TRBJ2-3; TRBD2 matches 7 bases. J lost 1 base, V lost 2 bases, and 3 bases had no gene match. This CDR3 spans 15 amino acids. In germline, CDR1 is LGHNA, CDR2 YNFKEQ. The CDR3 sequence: CASSQRDYRTDTQYF. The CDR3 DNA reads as TGTGCCAGCAGCCAACGGGACTACCGCACAGATACGCAGTATTTT.

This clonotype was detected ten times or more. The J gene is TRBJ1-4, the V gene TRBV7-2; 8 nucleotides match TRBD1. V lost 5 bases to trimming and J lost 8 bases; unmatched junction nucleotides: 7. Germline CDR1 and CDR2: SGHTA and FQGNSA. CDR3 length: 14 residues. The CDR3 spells CASSTGGGIEKLFF. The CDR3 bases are TGTGCCAGCAGCACAGGGGGAGGGATCGAAAAACTGTTTTTT.

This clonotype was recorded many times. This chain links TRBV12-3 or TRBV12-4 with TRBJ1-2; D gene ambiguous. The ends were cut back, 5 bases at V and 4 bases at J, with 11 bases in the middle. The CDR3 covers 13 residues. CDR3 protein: CASSAAASYGYTF. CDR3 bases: TGTGCCAGCAGTGCGGCAGCCTCCTATGGCTACACCTTC.

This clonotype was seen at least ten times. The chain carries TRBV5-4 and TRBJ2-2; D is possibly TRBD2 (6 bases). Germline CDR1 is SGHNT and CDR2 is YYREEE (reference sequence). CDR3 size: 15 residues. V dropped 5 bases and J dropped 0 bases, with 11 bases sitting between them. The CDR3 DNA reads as TGTGCCAGCAGTGTGCGGGGATCGAACACCGGGGAGCTGTTTTTT. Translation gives CASSVRGSNTGELFF.

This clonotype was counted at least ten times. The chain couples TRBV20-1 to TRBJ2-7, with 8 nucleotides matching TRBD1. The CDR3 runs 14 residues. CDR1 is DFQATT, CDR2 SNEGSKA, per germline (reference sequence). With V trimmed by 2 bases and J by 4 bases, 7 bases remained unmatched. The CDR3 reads CSARSGTGQYEQYF. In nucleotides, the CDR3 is TGCAGTGCTAGATCCGGGACAGGACAATACGAGCAGTACTTC.

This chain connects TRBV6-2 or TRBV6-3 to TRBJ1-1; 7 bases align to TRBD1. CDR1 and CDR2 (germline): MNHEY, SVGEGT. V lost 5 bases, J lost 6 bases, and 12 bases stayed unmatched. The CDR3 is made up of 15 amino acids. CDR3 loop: CASSPLATGKAEAFF. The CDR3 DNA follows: TGTGCCAGCAGTCCCTTGGCGACAGGGAAAGCTGAAGCTTTCTTT.

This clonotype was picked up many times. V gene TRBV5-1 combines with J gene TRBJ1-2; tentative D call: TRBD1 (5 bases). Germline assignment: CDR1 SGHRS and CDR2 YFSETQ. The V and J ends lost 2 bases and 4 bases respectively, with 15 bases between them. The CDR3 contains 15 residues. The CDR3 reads CASSFQGSLGYGYTF. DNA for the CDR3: TGCGCCAGCAGCTTCCAGGGAAGCCTCGGCTATGGCTACACCTTC. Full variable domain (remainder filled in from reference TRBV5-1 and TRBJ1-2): KAGVTQTPRYLIKTRGQQVTLSCSPISGHRSVSWYQQTPGQGLQFLFEYFSETQRNKGNFPGRFSGRQFSNSRSEMNVSTLELGDSALYLCASSFQGSLGYGYTFGSGTRLTVV.

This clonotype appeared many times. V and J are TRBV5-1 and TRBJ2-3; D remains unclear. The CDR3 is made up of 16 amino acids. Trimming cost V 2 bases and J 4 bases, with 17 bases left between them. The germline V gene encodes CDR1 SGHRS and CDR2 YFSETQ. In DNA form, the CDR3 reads TGCGCCAGCAGCTTACAGTCCTCTCGGGTGGCAGATACGCAGTATTTT. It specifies CASSLQSSRVADTQYF.